Following are 5 T cell receptor beta chains from one sample sequenced in a study of blood T cell repertoires in COVID-19. TCRdb's copy holds only in-frame clones and misses some; the assay was immunoSEQ multiplex PCR. The sample comprises roughly 300,000 clones, roughly 85% of which are singletons, and 7.5% to 10% rests with the top ten. Input material: peripheral blood. These receptors originate from a woman between 50 and 59 years old who had recovered from COVID-19.

J is TRBJ1-6 and V is TRBV5-4; no firm D call. CDR1 and CDR2 (germline): SGHNT, YYREEE (reference sequence). The CDR3 consists of 15 residues. Trimming removed 0 bases from V and 5 bases from J, with 9 bases in between. CDR3 sequence: CASSLGSSNNSPLHF. The CDR3 DNA reads TGTGCCAGCAGCTTGGGTAGCAGCAATAATTCACCCCTCCACTTT. The full variable domain, rest sourced from reference TRBV5-4 and TRBJ1-6, is ETGVTQSPTHLIKTRGQQVTLRCSSQSGHNTVSWYQQALGQGPQFIFQYYREEENGRGNFPPRFSGLQFPNYSSELNVNALELDDSALYLCASSLGSSNNSPLHFGNGTRLTVT.

DNA of the CDR3: TGTGCCAGCAGGACAGGGCGAAGGTCACCCCTCCACTTT. Protein product: CASRTGRRSPLHF. This chain uses TRBV28 with TRBJ1-6; 7 positions agree with TRBD1. Germline assignment: CDR1 MDHEN and CDR2 SYDVKM. Trimming cost V 6 bases and J 10 bases; bases outside gene matches: 6. The CDR3 runs 13 residues. The full variable domain, its missing parts supplied by reference TRBV28 and TRBJ1-6, is DVKVTQSSRYLVKRTGEKVFLECVQDMDHENMFWYRQDPGLGLRLIYFSYDVKMKEKGDIPEGYSVSREKKERFSLILESASTNQTSMYLCASRTGRRSPLHFGNGTRLTVT.

The V gene is TRBV3-1 (or the pseudogene TRBV3-2), the J gene TRBJ2-1, with TRBD2 as a possible D gene (7 bases). The germline V gene has CDR1 LGHDT and CDR2 YNNKEL (reference sequence). This CDR3 has 17 residues. Between the trimmed V and J ends, which lost 4 bases and 3 bases, there was a span of 19 bases. This chain's CDR3 is CASSPAWGRELYNEQFF. In DNA, the CDR3 is TGTGCCAGCAGCCCAGCTTGGGGGCGGGAGCTCTACAATGAGCAGTTCTTC.

This chain connects TRBV3-1 (or the pseudogene TRBV3-2) to TRBJ2-2, with 8 positions matching TRBD2. This CDR3 contains 15 residues. The junction had 5 bases not matched to a gene; V was cut back by 4 bases and J by 4 bases. Germline CDR1 is LGHDT and CDR2 is YNNKEL (reference sequence). CDR3 sequence: CASSPLRGVTGELFF. The CDR3 nucleotides read TGTGCCAGCAGCCCCCTGCGGGGGGTCACCGGGGAGCTGTTTTTT.

The gene calls are TRBV5-4 and TRBJ1-2, with D perhaps TRBD1 (5 bases). Between the trimmed V and J ends, which lost 4 bases and 4 bases, there was a span of 8 bases. The CDR3 length is 12 residues. The germline gives CDR1 SGHNT, CDR2 YYREEE (reference sequence). The CDR3 is CASSSRGYGYTF. CDR3 DNA: TGTGCCAGCAGCAGTAGGGGCTATGGCTACACCTTC.